This T cell receptor beta chain was retrieved from a study of shared clonotypes between healthy human individuals. Findings and limits, study-wide: Sampling included only blood; tissue repertoires likely differ.

About this clone itself: The antigen is undetermined.

Germline CDR1 GTSNPN, CDR2 SVGIG (reference sequence). This CDR3 is built from 15 residues. The V gene end was trimmed by 2 bases and the J gene end by 4 bases; junction bases not matched to a gene: 10. Deep was the level used in running the assay. The protocol was immunoSEQ multiplex PCR, while the TCRdb copy is restricted to in-frame clones and leaves out a portion. Of 2,100,000 or so clones in the sample, 90% to 96% were seen once. Material for sequencing was naive CD4+ T cells sorted from blood. Subset here: CD45RA+ positively selected. The sequence came from a man in his late teens or twenties in good health. This chain connects TRBV30 to TRBJ2-5, with TRBD2 matching over 7 bases. The CDR3 DNA reads TGTGCCTGGAGTTTCTGGGGAGGGCCAGGAGAGACCCAGTACTTC. It codes for CAWSFWGGPGETQYF.